The 7 T cell receptor beta chains in this list originate from one sample, sequenced in a study of T cells in tuberculosis (dated by TCRdb to 2016 to 2019). Library generation was performed with the immunoSEQ multiplex PCR assay. TCRdb holds this immuneACCESS table with in-frame rearrangements only. Some clones are missing; in checked studies, unresolved V genes explain under half, and the rest has no known cause. In this sample the table shows nearly 60,000 clones, over 75% of which occur a single time. The biggest ten clones account for roughly 22% of the sample. Thawed, overnight-rested PBMC were stained with GMM-loaded CD1B tetramer, a Live/Dead dye and anti-CD3, then sorted on a FACS Aria II. C32 glucose monomycolate purified from Rhodococcus equi was loaded onto CD1B tetramers. The sequenced sample was CD1b-GMM tetramer-negative cells sorted from PBMCs. Taken with the paper, the label for cell subset or site translates to: T cells not binding CD1B-GMM tetramer, sorted from same donor. The receptors stem from an adult woman with latent tuberculosis.

The CDR3 DNA sequence: TGTGCCATCAGGGGAGACATGAACACTGAAGCTTTCTTT. This encodes CAIRGDMNTEAFF. The chain carries TRBV10-3 and TRBJ1-1; no definite D call. Germline V gene lookup returns CDR1 ENHRY and CDR2 SYGVKD. The CDR3 extends over 13 amino acids. V was cut by 6 bases and J by 0 bases, with 8 bases left in between.

V gene TRBV4-2 combines with J gene TRBJ2-3; D remains ambiguous. Germline CDR1 LGHNA, CDR2 YNFKEQ. The CDR3 has 15 residues. The germline V and J ends were trimmed by 0 bases and 4 bases, with 11 bases remaining between them. The CDR3 protein is CASSQELGSADTQYF. The CDR3 DNA reads TGTGCCAGCAGCCAAGAACTCGGCAGCGCAGATACGCAGTATTTT.

This clone was seen once. The rearrangement links TRBV18 to TRBJ2-3; 10 bases fit TRBD2. Germline assignment: CDR1 KGHSH and CDR2 LQKENI. V lost 2 bases to trimming and J lost 2 bases; unmatched junction nucleotides: 4. The CDR3 contains 16 residues. CDR3 bases: TGTGCCAGCTCACCATTAGCGGGAGGTGTCACAGATACGCAGTATTTT. Its translation: CASSPLAGGVTDTQYF.

The sample holds one count of this clone. This chain connects TRBV21-1 to TRBJ2-1; the listed D gene, TRBD2, was not tested against the DNA. TRBV21-1 is listed as a pseudogene. The CDR3 runs 16 residues. CDR3 residues: CASSKVGDPNTNEQFF. CDR3 coding DNA: TGTGCCAGCAGCAAAGTTGGAGACCCCAATACAAATGAGCAGTTCTTC.

This clone appeared a single time. The V gene is TRBV29-1, the J gene TRBJ1-1, with TRBD1 identical over 7 bases. CDR3 size: 14 residues. J lost 4 bases, V lost 1 base, and 6 bases had no gene match. Per the germline V gene, CDR1 is SQVTM and CDR2 is ANQGSEA. CDR3 in amino acids: CSVEGEGATTEAFF. The CDR3 region has the DNA TGCAGCGTTGAAGGTGAGGGGGCGACCACTGAAGCTTTCTTT. Looking up the rest from reference TRBV29-1 and TRBJ1-1 gives the full variable domain: SAVISQKPSRDICQRGTSLTIQCQVDSQVTMMFWYRQQPGQSLTLIATANQGSEATYESGFVIDKFPISRPNLTFSTLTVSNMSPEDSSIYLCSVEGEGATTEAFFGQGTRLTVV.

This rearrangement joins TRBV30 to TRBJ1-4; D is undetermined. The germline CDR1 and CDR2 sequences are GTSNPN and SVGIG (reference sequence). The ends were cut back, 0 bases at V and 5 bases at J, with 7 bases in the middle. This CDR3 has 13 amino acids. The CDR3 here is CAWSVYRNEKLFF. CDR3 nucleotide sequence: TGTGCCTGGAGTGTATATAGAAATGAAAAACTGTTTTTT. The full variable domain, its missing parts supplied by reference TRBV30 and TRBJ1-4, is SQTIHQWPATLVQPVGSPLSLECTVEGTSNPNLYWYRQAAGRGLQLLFYSVGIGQISSEVPQNLSASRPQDRQFILSSKKLLLSDSGFYLCAWSVYRNEKLFFGSGTQLSVL.

The genes are TRBV4-1 and TRBJ2-1; D might be TRBD1 (5 bases). The CDR3 extends over 15 amino acids. Germline-derived CDR1 and CDR2 are MGHRA and YSYEKL. V shed 1 base and J shed 7 bases, with 14 bases lying between them. The CDR3 spells CASSQATRAGNEQFF. CDR3 sequence (DNA): TGCGCCAGCAGCCAAGCTACCAGGGCAGGGAATGAGCAGTTCTTC.